These T cell receptor beta chains were read from a single sample in a study of blood T cell repertoires in COVID-19. Sequencing was performed with immunoSEQ multiplex PCR; in TCRdb, only in-frame clones are kept and a portion is missing. This table has tens of thousands of clones, approximately 89% appearing once. The sample taken for sequencing was peripheral blood. The receptor set was obtained from a human donor in a cohort sampled during active COVID-19. The CDR3 runs from the conserved cysteine through the conserved F or W. Fields, in order: V gene, J gene, clone size, D gene, CDR3 DNA, CDR3 protein. The D gene is left open where the match is weak. Size is stated for part of the rows, as once, few or many counts, or as a class when the clone is expanded.

V: TRBV1
J: TRBJ1-5
size: NA
D: NA
DNA: TGCACCAGCAGCCAAGTAGAGGGGGCTCAGCCCCAGCATTTT
CDR3: CTSSQVEGAQPQHF

V: TRBV10-3
J: TRBJ2-3
size: NA
D: TRBD2
DNA: TGTGCCATCACCGGACTAGACGGCGCAGATACGCAGTATTTT
CDR3: CAITGLDGADTQYF

V: TRBV19
J: TRBJ2-1
size: few
D: TRBD1
DNA: TGTGCCAGTAGTATCGGACAGGGATACAATGAGCAGTTCTTC
CDR3: CASSIGQGYNEQFF

V: TRBV5-6
J: TRBJ2-6
size: NA
D: TRBD2
DNA: TGTGCCACCGGGAGGGTCTCGGGCTCTGGGGCCAACGTCCTGACTTTC
CDR3: CATGRVSGSGANVLTF

V: TRBV30
J: TRBJ1-1
size: once
D: NA
DNA: TGTGCCTGGAGTGAGACAGCCGAAGCTTTCTTT
CDR3: CAWSETAEAFF

V: TRBV9
J: TRBJ2-7
size: NA
D: TRBD2
DNA: TGTGCCAGCAGCGTCGGGACTAGCGGGAAGTACGAGCAGTACTTC
CDR3: CASSVGTSGKYEQYF

V: TRBV28
J: TRBJ2-7
size: NA
D: TRBD1
DNA: TGTGCCAGCAGTTTACCGGGACAGGGCCCTCACGAGCAGTACTTC
CDR3: CASSLPGQGPHEQYF

V: TRBV18
J: TRBJ2-7
size: NA
D: NA
DNA: TGTGCCAGCTCACCCCCGGGGAATAGGTACGAGCAGTACTTC
CDR3: CASSPPGNRYEQYF

V: TRBV30
J: TRBJ2-7
size: once
D: TRBD2
DNA: TGTGCCTGGGCCTTTTCGGGGGGGATGTACGAGCAGTACTTC
CDR3: CAWAFSGGMYEQYF

V: TRBV9
J: TRBJ1-3
size: NA
D: NA
DNA: TGTGCCAGCAGCGTAGCAGGAAACACCATATATTTT
CDR3: CASSVAGNTIYF

V: TRBV10-3
J: TRBJ2-5
size: NA
D: TRBD2
DNA: TGTGCCATCAGTGGGGGTAGCGGGGCAAAACAAGAGACCCAGTACTTC
CDR3: CAISGGSGAKQETQYF

V: TRBV7-2
J: TRBJ2-7
size: once
D: TRBD2
DNA: TGTGCCAGCAGCTCCGCCGGGACTAGCGGATCCTACGAGCAGTACTTC
CDR3: CASSSAGTSGSYEQYF

V: TRBV7-9
J: TRBJ2-7
size: NA
D: NA
DNA: TGTGCCAGCAGCTTAACAGACTCCTACGAGCAGTACTTC
CDR3: CASSLTDSYEQYF

V: TRBV27
J: TRBJ2-7
size: NA
D: TRBD1
DNA: TGTGCCAGCAGTCCCAGACAGGGGGGATACGAGCAGTACTTC
CDR3: CASSPRQGGYEQYF

V: TRBV5-1
J: TRBJ2-7
size: NA
D: TRBD1
DNA: TGCGCCAGCAGCTTGAGGGGGCAGACGTACGAGCAGTACTTC
CDR3: CASSLRGQTYEQYF

V: TRBV11-2
J: TRBJ2-7
size: NA
D: TRBD2
DNA: TGTGCCAGCAGCTTAGGGGGGGGGAGCTCCTACGAGCAGTACTTC
CDR3: CASSLGGGSSYEQYF

V: TRBV27
J: TRBJ1-5
size: NA
D: NA
DNA: TGTGCCAGCAGCCGAGCTAGCAATCAGCCCCAGCATTTT
CDR3: CASSRASNQPQHF

V: TRBV5-1
J: TRBJ1-4
size: NA
D: NA
DNA: TGCGCCAGCAGCGCCGTAGGACTCAGTAATGAAAAACTGTTTTTT
CDR3: CASSAVGLSNEKLFF

V: TRBV11-2
J: TRBJ1-1
size: NA
D: TRBD1
DNA: TGTGCCAGCAGCTTAGGCAGGGGGCGCAGCACTGAAGCTTTCTTT
CDR3: CASSLGRGRSTEAFF

V: TRBV4-1
J: TRBJ1-1
size: once
D: NA
DNA: TGCGCCAGCAGCCAAACGGTAGGGGGATCGGACACTGAAGCTTTCTTT
CDR3: CASSQTVGGSDTEAFF

V: TRBV7-3
J: TRBJ1-1
size: NA
D: TRBD1
DNA: TGTGCCAGCAGCGCGCGCGGACAGGGACGGGCTGAAGCTTTCTTT
CDR3: CASSARGQGRAEAFF

V: TRBV5-6
J: TRBJ1-4
size: NA
D: TRBD1
DNA: TGTGCCAGCAGCGAGTTGCACAGGGGGATTAATGAAAAACTGTTTTTT
CDR3: CASSELHRGINEKLFF

V: TRBV5-1
J: TRBJ1-1
size: NA
D: NA
DNA: TGCGCCAGCAGCTTGGTGTCAGGGGCCGAGACTGAAGCTTTCTTT
CDR3: CASSLVSGAETEAFF

V: TRBV28
J: TRBJ2-7
size: NA
D: TRBD2
DNA: TGTGCCAGCAGTTTAGGTGGACTAGCGACCTACGAGCAGTACTTC
CDR3: CASSLGGLATYEQYF

V: TRBV2
J: TRBJ2-7
size: NA
D: NA
DNA: TGTGCCAGCATAGGACAGACCTACGAGCAGTACTTC
CDR3: CASIGQTYEQYF

V: TRBV4-1
J: TRBJ1-1
size: once
D: NA
DNA: TGCGCCAGCAGCCATATCCCGAACACTGAAGCTTTCTTT
CDR3: CASSHIPNTEAFF

V: TRBV2
J: TRBJ2-7
size: few
D: NA
DNA: TGTGCCAGCAGAGGGGCGGGACCGACCTACGAGCAGTACTTC
CDR3: CASRGAGPTYEQYF

V: TRBV7-8
J: TRBJ1-2
size: NA
D: NA
DNA: TGTGCCAGCAGCTTAGACTTCAAGCCCGCAGCGTTAAACTATGGCTACACCTTC
CDR3: CASSLDFKPAALNYGYTF

V: TRBV10-2
J: TRBJ2-7
size: once
D: TRBD2
DNA: TGCGCCAGCTCCCTAACTAGCGGGGGGGCCAGGAACGAGCAGTACTTC
CDR3: CASSLTSGGARNEQYF

V: TRBV2
J: TRBJ1-1
size: NA
D: NA
DNA: TGTGCCAGTATTTACACTGAAGCTTTCTTT
CDR3: CASIYTEAFF

V: TRBV28
J: TRBJ1-5
size: NA
D: NA
DNA: TGTGCCAGCAGTTTAGCGGGTTCGGGCCAGCCCCAGCATTTT
CDR3: CASSLAGSGQPQHF

V: TRBV27
J: TRBJ1-1
size: once
D: NA
DNA: TGTGCCAGCTCCCTCGCGGGTTCGATCCTTGAAGCTTTCTTT
CDR3: CASSLAGSILEAFF

V: TRBV2
J: TRBJ1-1
size: NA
D: TRBD1
DNA: TGTGCCAGCAGGGAAGACAGGGGGACTGAAGCTTTCTTT
CDR3: CASREDRGTEAFF

V: TRBV5-5
J: TRBJ1-1
size: NA
D: NA
DNA: TGTGCCAGCAGCTTAGATTACCAGGGAAGGACTGAAGCTTTCTTT
CDR3: CASSLDYQGRTEAFF

V: TRBV30
J: TRBJ2-7
size: once
D: TRBD1
DNA: TGTGCCTGGAGTTACACAGGGGCCTCTAGCTCCTACGAGCAGTACTTC
CDR3: CAWSYTGASSSYEQYF

V: TRBV28
J: TRBJ1-4
size: NA
D: NA
DNA: TGTGCCAGCAGCGTCCCCAGGCCTTGGGAAAAACTGTTTTTT
CDR3: CASSVPRPWEKLFF

V: TRBV4-1
J: TRBJ1-2
size: NA
D: TRBD1
DNA: TGCGCCAGCAGCCCAGGACAGGGAATACAGTATGGCTACACCTTC
CDR3: CASSPGQGIQYGYTF

V: TRBV18
J: TRBJ1-1
size: NA
D: NA
DNA: TGTGCCAGCTCACCACCTTCAGGGGCCGAGAACACTGAAGCTTTCTTT
CDR3: CASSPPSGAENTEAFF

V: TRBV9
J: TRBJ1-5
size: NA
D: TRBD1
DNA: TGTGCCAGCAGTCGGACGGATACAGGGGGTCAGCCCCAGCATTTT
CDR3: CASSRTDTGGQPQHF

V: TRBV29-1
J: TRBJ1-2
size: NA
D: TRBD1
DNA: TGCAGCGTTTCACCGGGACAGGGGGCCTTAGGCGGCTACACCTTC
CDR3: CSVSPGQGALGGYTF

V: TRBV7-9
J: TRBJ2-1
size: NA
D: NA
DNA: TGTGCCAGCAGCTTTGGGGGGAGCGATGAGCAGTTCTTC
CDR3: CASSFGGSDEQFF

V: TRBV4-1
J: TRBJ2-7
size: NA
D: NA
DNA: TGCGCCAGCAGCCTTCGGGTCGAAGGCTACGAGCAGTACTTC
CDR3: CASSLRVEGYEQYF

V: TRBV10-3
J: TRBJ1-1
size: NA
D: NA
DNA: TGTGCCATCAGCGATGCAGACACTGAAGCTTTCTTT
CDR3: CAISDADTEAFF

V: TRBV11-2
J: TRBJ2-1
size: NA
D: TRBD2
DNA: TGTGCCAGCAGCTTAGTAAGCGGGGGGGCCATCGGTGAGCAGTTCTTC
CDR3: CASSLVSGGAIGEQFF

V: TRBV28
J: TRBJ1-4
size: NA
D: NA
DNA: TGTGCCGTTCACAGTGCAACTAATGAAAAACTGTTTTTT
CDR3: CAVHSATNEKLFF

V: TRBV2
J: TRBJ1-2
size: once
D: NA
DNA: TGTGCCAGCATGCCCAGGGATCTTACCTATGGCTACACCTTC
CDR3: CASMPRDLTYGYTF

V: TRBV14
J: TRBJ2-7
size: NA
D: TRBD1
DNA: TGTGCCAGCAGCCAAGCAGCATGGACAGGGGTCTCCTACGAGCAGTACTTC
CDR3: CASSQAAWTGVSYEQYF

V: TRBV5-1
J: TRBJ1-4
size: NA
D: NA
DNA: TGCGCCAGCAGAGCACAGGGCCCTAATGAAAAACTGTTTTTT
CDR3: CASRAQGPNEKLFF

V: TRBV4-1
J: TRBJ1-1
size: NA
D: TRBD1
DNA: TGCGCCAGCAGCCAAGCATTAGGGGGCGAGGGCTTTGATGAAGCTTTCTTT
CDR3: CASSQALGGEGFDEAFF

V: TRBV4-3
J: TRBJ1-1
size: NA
D: NA
DNA: TGCGCCAGCAGCCAAGATAGGGGGAACACTGAAGCTTTCTTT
CDR3: CASSQDRGNTEAFF

V: TRBV20-1
J: TRBJ1-1
size: NA
D: TRBD1
DNA: TGCAGTGCTAGTGCGGACAGGGCGGAATCTTGGGCTGAAGCTTTCTTT
CDR3: CSASADRAESWAEAFF

V: TRBV6-2/TRBV6-3
J: TRBJ1-1
size: NA
D: NA
DNA: TGTGCCAGCAGTTACTCCGGGCGGCAGGGCGCTTTCTTT
CDR3: CASSYSGRQGAFF

V: TRBV6-2/TRBV6-3
J: TRBJ1-5
size: NA
D: NA
DNA: TGTGCCAGCAGTTATGCGGGGCCTAGGGGCGGGCAGATAAATCAGCCCCAGCATTTT
CDR3: CASSYAGPRGGQINQPQHF

V: TRBV4-2
J: TRBJ1-1
size: once
D: NA
DNA: TGTGCCAGCAGCCAATCGGACAGGAACACTGAAGCTTTCTTT
CDR3: CASSQSDRNTEAFF

V: TRBV7-5
J: TRBJ2-7
size: NA
D: NA
DNA: TGTGTCAGACCATTACGGTCCCACGAGCAGTACTTC
CDR3: CVRPLRSHEQYF